This TCR beta chain was observed in a study of breast tumors, draining lymph nodes, adjacent tissues. Study-wide results and limits: The data were judged consistent with most tumor T cells coming from lymph node and expanding in tumor. Compared with basal-like, luminal-like tumors shared significantly more repertoire with nontumor tissue. Compared with lymph nodes, tumors were less diverse; compared with nontumor tissue, more.

CDR1 MGHRA and CDR2 YSYEKL come from the germline V gene. The CDR3 length is 13 residues. V was cut by 1 base and J by 8 bases, with 9 bases left in between. On this clonotype: The target antigen is unknown.

The lymph nodes were axillary draining lymph nodes from breast cancer patients. In TCRdb, the multiplex PCR reads were re-called with MiXCR into one record per CDR3 protein. The sample has 150,000 to 200,000 distinct CDR3 sequences, 33% seen once. This receptor was taken from a female donor with breast cancer. Some clones in this sample may be carry-over from other donors' samples. The material sequenced was axillary lymph node tissue. This chain connects TRBV4-1 to TRBJ1-3, with D possibly being TRBD1 (6 bases). The CDR3 loop is CASSQGEGDTIYF. The DNA of the CDR3 is TGCGCCAGCAGCCAAGGCGAGGGGGACACCATATATTTT.